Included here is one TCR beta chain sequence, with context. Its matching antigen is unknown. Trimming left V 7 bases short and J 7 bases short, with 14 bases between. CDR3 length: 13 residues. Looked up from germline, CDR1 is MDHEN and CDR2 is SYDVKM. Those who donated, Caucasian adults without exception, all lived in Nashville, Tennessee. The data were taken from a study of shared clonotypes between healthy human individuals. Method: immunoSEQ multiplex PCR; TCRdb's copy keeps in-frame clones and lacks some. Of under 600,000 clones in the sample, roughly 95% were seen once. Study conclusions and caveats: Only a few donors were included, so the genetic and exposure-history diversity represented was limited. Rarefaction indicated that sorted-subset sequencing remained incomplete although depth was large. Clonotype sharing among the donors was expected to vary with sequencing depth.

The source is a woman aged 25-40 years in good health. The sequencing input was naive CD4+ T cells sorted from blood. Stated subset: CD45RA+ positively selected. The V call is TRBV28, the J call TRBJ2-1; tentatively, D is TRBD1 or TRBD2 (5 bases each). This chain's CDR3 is CASNSGSTNEQFF. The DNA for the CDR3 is TGTGCCAGCAACTCAGGGAGTACAAATGAGCAGTTCTTC.